These 27 T cell receptor beta chains were all obtained from the same sample, sequenced in a study of shared clonotypes between healthy human individuals. Assay: immunoSEQ multiplex PCR; the TCRdb copy retains only in-frame clones and omits some. Of some 1 million clones listed, about 74% are singletons. Input material: memory CD4+ T cells sorted from blood. Subset reported: CD45RA-negative fraction. These receptors were taken from a young man in good health.

With regard to this clone: The same CDR3 arises from other DNA sequences in this sample as well. The gene calls are TRBV19 and TRBJ1-1; D is uncertain. The germline CDR1 and CDR2 sequences are LNHDA and SQIVND (reference sequence). This CDR3 contains 14 residues. Trimming pared 2 bases from V and 1 base from J, leaving 8 bases between. DNA for the CDR3: TGTGCCAGTAGTATACGGGGTGGGAACACTGAAGCTTTCTTT. It codes for CASSIRGGNTEAFF.

This clone was found a few times. The chain couples TRBV12-5 to TRBJ1-5; 7 bases fit TRBD1. The germline gives CDR1 LGHNT, CDR2 FRNRAP. The CDR3 is made up of 21 amino acids. V shed 0 bases and J 1 base; nucleotides not matched to a gene: 18. The chain's CDR3 is CASGLVRGIAAGTESNQPQHF. The CDR3 bases are TGTGCTAGTGGTTTGGTAAGGGGGATAGCCGCCGGGACAGAGAGCAATCAGCCCCAGCATTTT.

As for this clone: Additional DNA sequences in this sample encode the identical CDR3. This chain connects TRBV7-9 to TRBJ1-5; TRBD1 matches at 8 bases. The germline V gene encodes CDR1 SEHNR and CDR2 FQNEAQ (reference sequence). The CDR3 sequence is 13 residues long. J was trimmed by 5 bases and V by 3 bases; bases with no gene match: 0. CDR3 DNA: TGTGCCAGCAGCTTGACAGGGGATCAGCCCCAGCATTTT. Protein product: CASSLTGDQPQHF.

The chain uses TRBV7-2 and TRBJ2-1, with D hard to call. The CDR3 sequence is 13 residues long. From germline, CDR1 is SGHTA and CDR2 FQGNSA. With 8 bases removed from V and 0 bases from J, the gap between germline ends came to 8 bases. As DNA, the CDR3 is TGTGCCAGCGGGATGGCCTCCTACAATGAGCAGTTCTTC. This gives the protein CASGMASYNEQFF.

This sequence joins TRBV4-1 and TRBJ2-5; maybe TRBD2 (6 bases). The V gene's germline CDR1 is MGHRA and CDR2 YSYEKL. This CDR3 is 16 amino acids long. The V gene lost 0 bases and the J gene lost 4 bases, with 15 bases spanning the gap. The CDR3 DNA reads TGCGCCAGCAGCCAAGATGATTGGGCTAGCGTAGAGACCCAGTACTTC. It yields the protein CASSQDDWASVETQYF.

CDR3 nucleotide sequence: TGTGCCATCAGTGAATTGTGGAAGAGCCTATCAGATGGCTACACCTTC. Residues: CAISELWKSLSDGYTF. V usage is TRBV10-3 and J usage is TRBJ1-2; D remains ambiguous. V was cut by 3 bases and J by 6 bases, with 20 bases left in between. The CDR3 sequence is 16 residues long. Germline values: CDR1 ENHRY, CDR2 SYGVKD.

The rearrangement uses TRBV15 and TRBJ2-7; tentatively, D is TRBD1 (6 bases). CDR1 and CDR2 from the germline V gene are LNHNV and YYDKDF (reference sequence). The V end was cut by 1 base, the J end by 0 bases, with 13 bases between. CDR3 length equals 16 residues. The CDR3 DNA sequence: TGTGCCACCAGCAGAGGGCTAGACAGGAACTCCTACGAGCAGTACTTC. It is translated as CATSRGLDRNSYEQYF.

The chain has TRBV30 and TRBJ1-1, with a tentative D call TRBD1 (6 bases). CDR3 length: 14 amino acids. From germline, CDR1 is GTSNPN and CDR2 SVGIG (reference sequence). Trimming removed 2 bases from V and 0 bases from J, with 10 bases in between. This CDR3 is CAWSLGAMNTEAFF. The CDR3 nucleotides are TGTGCCTGGAGTCTGGGGGCGATGAACACTGAAGCTTTCTTT. Supplemented by reference TRBV30 and TRBJ1-1, the full variable domain reads SQTIHQWPATLVQPVGSPLSLECTVEGTSNPNLYWYRQAAGRGLQLLFYSVGIGQISSEVPQNLSASRPQDRQFILSSKKLLLSDSGFYLCAWSLGAMNTEAFFGQGTRLTVV.

J is TRBJ2-2 and V is TRBV5-1, with D perhaps TRBD2 (7 bases). Trimming stripped 1 base from V and 2 bases from J, with 15 bases between. Germline loops: CDR1 SGHRS, CDR2 YFSETQ. The CDR3 has 17 residues. The CDR3 protein is CASSLLGGATNTGELFF. DNA for the CDR3: TGCGCCAGCAGCTTGCTGGGGGGGGCTACAAACACCGGGGAGCTGTTTTTT.

This rearrangement joins TRBV5-8 to TRBJ2-7; D may match TRBD1 or TRBD2 (5 bases each). V was clipped by 4 bases and J by 0 bases, with 20 bases between them. The germline gives CDR1 SGHTS, CDR2 YDEGEE. CDR3 length: 17 residues. The CDR3, as DNA: TGTGCCAGCAGCCCGGGACGAGTCCCCTACTTCTCCTACGAGCAGTACTTC. This codes for CASSPGRVPYFSYEQYF. Variable domain in full (rest from reference TRBV5-8 and TRBJ2-7): EAGVTQSPTHLIKTRGQQATLRCSPISGHTSVYWYQQALGLGLQFLLWYDEGEERNRGNFPPRFSGRQFPNYSSELNVNALELEDSALYLCASSPGRVPYFSYEQYFGPGTRLTVT.

The chain uses TRBV30 and TRBJ2-7; D is undetermined. V dropped 3 bases and J dropped 6 bases, with 9 bases sitting between them. CDR1 is GTSNPN and CDR2 is SVGIG in the germline V gene (reference sequence). The CDR3 is made up of 11 amino acids. In DNA, the CDR3 is TGTGCCTGGAGACGAGTGGTCGAGCAGTACTTC. Protein sequence: CAWRRVVEQYF.

The J gene is TRBJ2-3, the V gene TRBV9; possibly TRBD2 for D (6 bases). The V end was cut by 0 bases, the J end by 1 base, with 12 bases between. The CDR3 covers 16 residues. Germline CDR1 and CDR2: SGDLS and YYNGEE. The CDR3 DNA is TGTGCCAGCAGCGTAGGGCGGGGTAAGGGCACAGATACGCAGTATTTT. This sequence encodes CASSVGRGKGTDTQYF.

This chain connects TRBV7-2 to TRBJ2-5, with 7 positions matching TRBD2. The CDR3 has 17 residues. Per the germline V gene, CDR1 is SGHTA and CDR2 is FQGNSA. J lost 7 bases, V lost 0 bases, and 14 bases had no gene match. CDR3 sequence: CASSLASSSAGAGTQYF. The CDR3 DNA follows: TGTGCCAGCAGCTTAGCGAGCTCGTCGGCGGGAGCGGGGACCCAGTACTTC.

About this clone itself: The same CDR3 can be traced to other DNA sequences in this sample. The rearrangement joins TRBV7-2 to TRBJ1-1, with a weak D call TRBD1 (5 bases). The CDR3 extends over 13 amino acids. Trimming left V 5 bases short and J 1 base short, with 8 bases between. Germline CDR1 SGHTA, CDR2 FQGNSA. CDR3 residues: CASSRQGNTEAFF. CDR3 coding DNA: TGTGCCAGCAGCCGCCAGGGGAACACTGAAGCTTTCTTT.

The CDR3 spells CASSVRQGEYEQYF. Here the CDR3 DNA reads TGCGCCAGCAGCGTCCGACAGGGGGAGTACGAGCAGTACTTC. This chain uses TRBV5-1 with TRBJ2-7; 9 positions agree with TRBD1. Germline CDR1 is SGHRS and CDR2 is YFSETQ. The CDR3 length is 14 residues. Trimming cost V 4 bases and J 4 bases; bases outside gene matches: 6.

With regard to this clone: A much larger clone sits a single nucleotide away, making a read error possible. The V gene is TRBV7-9, the J gene TRBJ1-1, with 9 bases matching TRBD1. The CDR3 covers 14 residues. Germline CDR1 is SEHNR and CDR2 is FQNEAQ (reference sequence). The V gene end was trimmed by 5 bases and the J gene end by 0 bases; junction bases not matched to a gene: 1. The CDR3 loop reads CASSRTGVNTEAFF. CDR3 coding DNA: TGTGCCAGCAGCAGGACAGGGGTGAACACTGAAGCTTTCTTT.

The V gene is TRBV5-6, the J gene TRBJ2-1, with TRBD1 matching over 9 bases. The V segment lost 5 bases and the J segment 7 bases; nucleotides outside the gene matches: 4. CDR1 is SGHDT and CDR2 is YYEEEE in the germline V gene. This CDR3 has 13 residues. The CDR3 coding sequence is TGTGCCAGCAGGGGGACAGGGAGGAATGAGCAGTTCTTC. Protein product: CASRGTGRNEQFF.

The chain couples TRBV30 to TRBJ1-3; D remains ambiguous. Trimming cost V 3 bases and J 3 bases, with 9 bases left between them. Germline CDR1 is GTSNPN and CDR2 is SVGIG (reference sequence). This CDR3 region has 13 residues. This chain's CDR3 is CAWRHQDGNTIYF. In DNA form, the CDR3 reads TGTGCCTGGAGACATCAGGATGGAAACACCATATATTTT.

This chain uses TRBV5-8 with TRBJ2-4, with 7 bases lining up with TRBD1. Per the germline V gene, CDR1 is SGHTS and CDR2 is YDEGEE. This CDR3 region has 20 residues. V lost 0 bases to trimming and J lost 0 bases; unmatched junction nucleotides: 15. Written as DNA, the CDR3 is TGTGCCAGCAGCTTGGATAATCGGGACAGCCTTAACTTAGCCAAAAACATTCAGTACTTC. It yields the protein CASSLDNRDSLNLAKNIQYF.

The rearrangement uses TRBV27 and TRBJ2-5, with TRBD2 as a possible D gene (5 bases). V gave up 2 bases and J gave up 1 base, with 8 bases separating them. CDR3 length: 14 amino acids. Germline V lookup: CDR1 MNHEY, CDR2 SMNVEV (reference sequence). The CDR3 DNA follows: TGTGCCAGCAGTTTAACGAGGGTCCAAGAGACCCAGTACTTC. Its translation: CASSLTRVQETQYF.

The V call is TRBV6-5, the J call TRBJ2-5; D may be TRBD1 or TRBD2 (5 bases each). Germline V CDR1 and CDR2: MNHEY, SVGAGI. The CDR3 covers 14 residues. Trimming shortened V by 6 bases and J by 3 bases, and 14 bases separated the two germline ends. DNA of the CDR3: TGTGCCAGCAGGAGCCGGGACCCAGAAGAGACCCAGTACTTC. Encoded protein: CASRSRDPEETQYF.

This chain joins TRBV18 and TRBJ2-1, with a tentative D call TRBD1 (5 bases). Germline CDR1 and CDR2: KGHSH and LQKENI. This CDR3 contains 13 residues. The V end lost 3 bases, the J end lost 12 bases, and 15 bases lay between the germline ends. CDR3 DNA sequence: TGTGCCAGCTCACCTTCCCTGGACACGGCGCAGTTCTTC. Translating gives CASSPSLDTAQFF.

This chain links TRBV5-5 with TRBJ2-7; 10 bases match TRBD1. Per germline, CDR1 SGHKS and CDR2 YYEKEE (reference sequence). The V segment lost 4 bases and the J segment 5 bases; nucleotides outside the gene matches: 12. The CDR3 covers 16 residues. The CDR3 spells CASSLGPDRGFHEQYF. CDR3 bases: TGTGCCAGCAGCCTTGGTCCGGACAGGGGGTTTCACGAGCAGTACTTC.

Comments on this clone: Different DNA sequences within this sample yield the same CDR3. The chain is built from TRBV5-6 and TRBJ1-1; D is ambiguous. V was shortened by 3 bases and J by 0 bases, with 9 bases between the two germline ends. The V gene's germline CDR1 is SGHDT and CDR2 YYEEEE. The CDR3 length is 14 residues. CDR3 sequence (DNA): TGTGCCAGCAGCTCCCCGGGCCTGAACACTGAAGCTTTCTTT. It codes for CASSSPGLNTEAFF.

This chain joins TRBV27 and TRBJ1-2; maybe TRBD1 (6 bases). Germline-derived CDR1 and CDR2 are MNHEY and SMNVEV (reference sequence). This CDR3 is built from 13 residues. The V gene lost 6 bases and the J gene lost 2 bases, with 10 bases spanning the gap. CDR3 nucleotide sequence: TGTGCCAGCAGACCTACAGGGAACTATGGCTACACCTTC. The encoded protein is CASRPTGNYGYTF.

This chain connects TRBV5-1 to TRBJ2-2; D ambiguous. This CDR3 is built from 15 residues. V lost 1 base and J lost 6, with 13 bases in between. Germline loops: CDR1 SGHRS, CDR2 YFSETQ. This CDR3 reads CASSLFGGDSGELFF. The CDR3 nucleotides read TGCGCCAGCAGCTTGTTTGGTGGAGATTCCGGGGAGCTGTTTTTT.

The V gene is TRBV2, the J gene TRBJ1-6; a possible D gene is TRBD1 (5 bases). This CDR3 has 17 residues. V lost 11 bases and J 0 bases, leaving 20 bases between the germline ends. CDR1 SNHLY and CDR2 FYNNEI come from the germline V gene. The CDR3 loop reads CAPSRVGLGSYNSPLHF. The CDR3 DNA follows: TGTGCCCCGTCCAGGGTTGGATTAGGCTCCTATAATTCACCCCTCCACTTT. The entire variable domain, with the rest obtained from reference TRBV2 and TRBJ1-6, is as follows: EPEVTQTPSHQVTQMGQEVILRCVPISNHLYFYWYRQILGQKVEFLVSFYNNEISEKSEIFDDQFSVERPDGSNFTLKIRSTKLEDSAMYFCAPSRVGLGSYNSPLHFGNGTRLTVT.